This T cell receptor beta chain was documented in a study of shared clonotypes between healthy human individuals. The CDR3 runs 13 residues. Per germline, CDR1 SNHLY and CDR2 FYNNEI. Germline trimming cut 7 bases from V and 5 bases from J; bases unmatched to any gene: 6. The data were produced by immunoSEQ multiplex PCR, yet TCRdb's version contains in-frame clones alone and is incomplete. This repertoire shows roughly 2.2 million clones, less than 95% found once; its top ten account for around 0.38%. This TCR came from a man aged 18 to 29 in good health. Some clones in this sample may be carry-over from other donors' samples. The chain couples TRBV2 to TRBJ2-7, with 9 nucleotides matching TRBD1. The sample comprised naive CD4+ T cells from PBMCs. Subset of the sample: CD45RA+ positively selected. CDR3 sequence: CASNIQGANEQYF. The CDR3 DNA sequence: TGTGCCAGCAACATACAGGGGGCGAACGAGCAGTACTTC.